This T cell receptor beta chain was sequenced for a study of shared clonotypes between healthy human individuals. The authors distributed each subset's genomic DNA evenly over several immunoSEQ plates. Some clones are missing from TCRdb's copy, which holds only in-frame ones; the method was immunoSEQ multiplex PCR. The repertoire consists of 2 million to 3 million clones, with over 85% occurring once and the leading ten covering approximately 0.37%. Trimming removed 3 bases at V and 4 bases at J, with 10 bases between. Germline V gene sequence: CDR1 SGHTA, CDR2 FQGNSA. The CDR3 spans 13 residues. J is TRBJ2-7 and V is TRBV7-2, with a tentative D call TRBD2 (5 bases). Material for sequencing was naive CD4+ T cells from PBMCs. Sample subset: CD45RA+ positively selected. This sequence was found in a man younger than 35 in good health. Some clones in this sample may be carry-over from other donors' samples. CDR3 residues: CASSLLATYEQYF. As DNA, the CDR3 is TGTGCCAGCAGCTTGCTAGCTACGTACGAGCAGTACTTC.